Below are 14 T cell receptor beta chains sequenced from a single sample in a study of human T cells and chemical hapten exposure (dated by TCRdb to 2020 to 2023). This sample's time point label indicates: patch test 1, 2 weeks after DPC sensitization. Taken with the paper, the label for treatment or condition translates to: therapeutic diphenylcyclopropenone sensitization with weekly scalp DPC. The method was RACE. TCRdb shows the sequencer as NextSeq 500. TCRdb cleaned the public reads at Q25 with fastp, built clones with MiXCR and kept in-frame beta chains. Entries that share a CDR3 protein sequence are merged under the most common genes and DNA. The sample table holds around 120,000 distinct CDR3 sequences, of which about 10% were seen once. 3.5% of the sample comes from the top ten. Material: whole blood, obtained in connection with sensitization to the hapten diphenylcyclopropenone (DPC). These receptors were collected from a woman in her forties with alopecia areata. Some clones in this sample may be carry-over from other donors' samples.

This clonotype was counted at least ten times. The rearrangement joins TRBV18 to TRBJ2-7; D is unclear. There are 19 residues in the CDR3. V lost 3 bases to trimming and J lost 5 bases, with 29 bases between them. Per germline, CDR1 KGHSH and CDR2 LQKENI. The CDR3 DNA follows: TGTGCCAGCTCACCGGCACTAAGGACGGTCCCCCGGGCGTTCCACGAGCAGTACTTC. This translates into CASSPALRTVPRAFHEQYF.

The chain recombines TRBV6-1 with TRBJ1-2, with 11 nucleotides matching TRBD1. In germline, CDR1 is MNHNS, CDR2 SASEGT. The ends lost 6 bases at V and 3 bases at J; junction bases unmatched: 6. The CDR3 is made up of 15 amino acids. CDR3 sequence: CASRAPGQGDYGYTF. DNA for the CDR3: TGTGCCAGCAGGGCACCGGGACAGGGGGACTATGGCTACACCTTC.

This clonotype was counted at least ten times. The rearrangement joins TRBV15 to TRBJ2-3; D may be TRBD2 (6 bases). The CDR3 runs to 13 residues. The V and J ends lost 3 bases and 5 bases respectively, with 9 bases between them. Germline V gene sequence: CDR1 LNHNV, CDR2 YYDKDF (reference sequence). The CDR3 sequence is CATSRGTVDTQYF. CDR3 coding DNA: TGTGCCACCAGCAGGGGGACTGTAGATACGCAGTATTTT.

There are many counts of this clonotype. CDR3 DNA: TGCAGTGCTGGCAGGGCGAGTCAGCCCCAGCATTTT. It specifies CSAGRASQPQHF. The rearrangement uses TRBV20-1 and TRBJ1-5; possible D gene TRBD1, 5 bases. In germline, CDR1 is DFQATT, CDR2 SNEGSKA (reference sequence). The CDR3 length is 12 residues. Trimming pared 5 bases from V and 6 bases from J, leaving 11 bases between.

This clonotype was picked up many times. The V gene is TRBV5-1, the J gene TRBJ1-6; unclear D gene. CDR3 length: 17 residues. Trimming pared 5 bases from V and 0 bases from J, leaving 15 bases between. CDR1 SGHRS and CDR2 YFSETQ come from the germline V gene. The CDR3 region is CASRPGQLSSYNSPLHF. CDR3 bases: TGCGCCAGCAGGCCAGGCCAACTGAGCTCCTATAATTCACCCCTCCACTTT.

This clonotype was observed at least ten times. This chain connects TRBV24-1 to TRBJ2-7; no firm D call. V was trimmed by 4 bases and J by 9 bases, leaving 9 bases between them. Germline V gives CDR1 KGHDR, CDR2 SFDVKD. The CDR3 consists of 11 residues. In DNA form, the CDR3 reads TGTGCCACCAGTGACCGTTTCGGGCAGTACTTC. It encodes CATSDRFGQYF.

Written as DNA, the CDR3 is TGTGCCAGCAGTGGAAGGGGCGCGTACGAGCAGTACTTC. It is translated as CASSGRGAYEQYF. The chain is built from TRBV6-1 and TRBJ2-7; D possibly corresponds to TRBD1 (5 bases). Germline loops: CDR1 MNHNS, CDR2 SASEGT. V lost 4 bases and J 4 bases, leaving 11 bases between the germline ends. This CDR3 has 13 residues.

The sample holds a few counts of this clonotype. V and J are TRBV7-8 and TRBJ1-2, with TRBD1 as a possible D gene (6 bases). V was trimmed by 5 bases and J by 6 bases, leaving 22 bases between them. The CDR3 contains 16 residues. Per germline, CDR1 SGHVS and CDR2 FQNEAQ. The CDR3 region has the DNA TGTGCCAGCAGCCCCCCGGGGGCAGGGAATTGGGATGGCTACACCTTC. Translated: CASSPPGAGNWDGYTF.

In its sample, this clonotype was seen many times. The V and J genes are TRBV7-9 and TRBJ2-3; D is uncertain. The CDR3 sequence is 16 residues long. Germline-derived CDR1 and CDR2 are SEHNR and FQNEAQ (reference sequence). Trimming took off 5 bases at V and 0 bases at J, with 15 bases between the two ends. The CDR3 loop is CASSPPGAASTDTQYF. The CDR3 DNA follows: TGTGCCAGCAGCCCGCCTGGCGCGGCTAGCACAGATACGCAGTATTTT.

The table lists this clonotype with many counts. The chain employs TRBV12-3 or TRBV12-4 and TRBJ2-3, with D maybe TRBD2 (5 bases). The CDR3 sequence is 14 residues long. Trimming took off 3 bases at V and 6 bases at J, with 13 bases between the two ends. The CDR3 nucleotides are TGTGCCAGCAGTTTCCCCCTAGCTGGGGATACGCAGTATTTT. As protein: CASSFPLAGDTQYF.

This clonotype turned up a few times. The chain carries TRBV29-1 and TRBJ2-3; D may correspond to TRBD1 or TRBD2 (6 bases each). CDR3 length: 12 residues. Trimming removed 6 bases from V and 1 base from J, with 8 bases in between. CDR1 and CDR2 (germline): SQVTM, ANQGSEA. The CDR3 protein is CSVEGGTDTQYF. The CDR3 DNA follows: TGCAGCGTGGAGGGGGGCACAGATACGCAGTATTTT.

A few counts support this clonotype. The rearrangement uses TRBV6-2 or TRBV6-3 and TRBJ1-5, with 8 bases identical to TRBD1. Trimming removed 5 bases from V and 1 base from J; junction bases left unmatched: 4. The CDR3 has 15 amino acids. Looked up from germline, CDR1 is MNHEY and CDR2 is SVGEGT. In DNA form, the CDR3 reads TGTGCCAGCAGTCGGACAGGGCTAAGCAATCAGCCCCAGCATTTT. Translated: CASSRTGLSNQPQHF.

This clonotype has ten or more counts. The V call is TRBV28, the J call TRBJ2-5; 9 positions agree with TRBD1. This CDR3 is built from 16 residues. In germline, CDR1 is MDHEN, CDR2 SYDVKM. With V trimmed by 5 bases and J by 6 bases, 13 bases remained unmatched. This CDR3 reads CASSLGPGQGGQTQYF. The CDR3 coding sequence is TGTGCCAGCAGTCTGGGTCCGGGACAGGGTGGTCAGACCCAGTACTTC.

This clonotype was counted at least ten times. The chain employs TRBV4-2 and TRBJ1-1; tentative D call: TRBD1 (5 bases). V lost 1 base and J lost 1, with 19 bases in between. Germline V gene sequence: CDR1 LGHNA, CDR2 YNFKEQ. The CDR3 has 18 residues. This chain's CDR3 is CASSQVVSWAGRNTEAFF. DNA for the CDR3: TGTGCCAGCAGCCAAGTAGTCTCTTGGGCAGGGAGGAACACTGAAGCTTTCTTT.